This entry is about one TCR beta chain. Its antigen remains unknown. This sample was taken from a study of shared clonotypes between healthy human individuals. Data came from immunoSEQ multiplex PCR; TCRdb stores just in-frame clones and leaves some out. The data show about a million clones, roughly 80% seen once. General study points: Clonotypes shared by all four sorted-subset donors had higher generation probabilities than non-shared clonotypes.

Germline values: CDR1 SNHLY, CDR2 FYNNEI. The CDR3 length is 15 residues. The V gene lost 0 bases and the J gene lost 7 bases, with 13 bases spanning the gap. Sequencing input: memory CD4+ T cells from PBMCs. Subset described: CD45RA-negative fraction. The V gene is TRBV2, the J gene TRBJ1-5; D might be TRBD1 (5 bases). The TCR sequence derives from a young man in good health. Some clones in this sample may be carry-over from other donors' samples. CDR3 loop: CASSEAWGGGQPQHF. The CDR3 DNA is TGTGCCAGCAGTGAAGCGTGGGGGGGAGGACAGCCCCAGCATTTT.